A selection of T cell receptor beta chains follows, all from one sample in a study of type 1 regulatory T cells. These receptors have no known antigen. TCRdb reprocessed the reads via MiXCR and lists one record per CDR3 protein. The table lists more than 50,000 distinct CDR3 sequences, approximately 60% of them singletons, with 1.8% in the top ten. Sequencing was performed on cultured non-Tr1 T cells, either the whole culture or a sorted T cell fraction (not recorded which). These receptors all come from a human donor in good health. Both conserved end residues are part of each CDR3. The order of the fields is D gene, clone size, V gene, J gene, CDR3 protein, CDR3 DNA. A D gene is named only where the DNA matches it firmly. Not all rows give a size; the values are once, few, many and, for expanded clones, a class.

-	-	TRBV20-1	TRBJ1-5	CSVTGGVSRDQPQHF	TGCAGTGTTACTGGGGGGGTATCTCGGGATCAGCCCCAGCATTTT
-	-	TRBV2	TRBJ2-1	CASMTSGRNEQFF	TGTGCCAGCATGACTAGTGGGAGAAATGAGCAGTTCTTC
-	-	TRBV19	TRBJ1-2	CASSRRDPSDYGYTF	TGTGCCAGTAGTCGCCGGGACCCTAGCGACTATGGCTACACCTTC
TRBD2	-	TRBV10-3	TRBJ2-1	CAISAGRANYNEQFF	TGTGCCATCAGCGCCGGGAGGGCCAACTACAATGAGCAGTTCTTC
TRBD2	-	TRBV2	TRBJ2-7	CASRATSGSSYEQYF	TGTGCCAGCAGAGCGACTAGCGGGAGCTCCTACGAGCAGTACTTC
-	few	TRBV19	TRBJ2-3	CASSLITTGLADTQYF	TGTGCCAGTAGCCTTATTACAACAGGGTTGGCAGATACGCAGTATTTT
-	-	TRBV7-9	TRBJ1-2	CASSLAEANYCYTF	TGTGCCAGCAGCTTAGCGGAGGCAAACTATTGCTACACCTTC
-	-	TRBV7-2	TRBJ1-1	CASSAWTRLNTEAFF	TGTGCCAGCAGCGCCTGGACACGGTTGAACACTGAAGCTTTCTTT
-	once	TRBV21-1	TRBJ2-2	CASRGQGALGELFF	TGTGCCAGCAGGGGACAGGGGGCACTCGGGGAGCTGTTTTTT
-	-	TRBV20-1	TRBJ1-5	CSARMTGTLQHF	TGCAGTGCTAGAATGACCGGGACCCTTCAGCATTTT
-	-	TRBV20-1	TRBJ2-7	CSAVTQTYEQYF	TGCAGTGCAGTCACTCAAACCTACGAGCAGTACTTC
-	few	TRBV20-1	TRBJ2-6	CSAPPQAAGANVLTF	TGCAGTGCGCCGCCTCAGGCAGCTGGGGCCAACGTCCTGACTTTC
TRBD1	-	TRBV10-3	TRBJ2-2	CAIRGTGGFTGELFF	TGTGCCATCAGGGGGACAGGGGGCTTCACCGGGGAGCTGTTTTTT
TRBD1	-	TRBV7-8	TRBJ2-5	CASSFTGAEAQYF	TGTGCCAGCAGCTTTACAGGGGCTGAGGCCCAGTACTTC
-	few	TRBV11-3	TRBJ2-1	CASSVARDNEQFF	TGTGCCAGCAGCGTAGCCCGAGATAATGAGCAGTTCTTC
TRBD1	-	TRBV5-5	TRBJ2-1	CASRDRGPDNEQFF	TGTGCCAGCAGGGACAGGGGGCCGGACAATGAGCAGTTCTTC
-	-	TRBV12-3/TRBV12-4	TRBJ2-7	CASSLAGSYEQYF	TGTGCCAGCAGTTTGGCAGGATCCTACGAGCAGTACTTC
-	many	TRBV28	TRBJ2-4	CAGQRGNIQYF	TGTGCCGGACAGAGAGGAAACATTCAGTACTTC
TRBD2	-	TRBV30	TRBJ2-4	CAWSTLGTRNIQYF	TGTGCCTGGAGCACCTTGGGGACTAGAAACATTCAGTACTTC
-	-	TRBV7-9	TRBJ1-6	CASSGGGREYSPLHF	TGTGCCAGCAGCGGCGGGGGCAGGGAATATTCACCCCTCCACTTT
-	-	TRBV3-1	TRBJ2-7	CASSQDEILEQYF	TGTGCCAGCAGCCAAGACGAGATTTTGGAGCAGTACTTC
-	-	TRBV6-6	TRBJ1-2	CASSWSLASGGFYGYTF	TGTGCCAGCAGTTGGTCTCTTGCGAGCGGCGGGTTTTATGGCTACACCTTC
-	-	TRBV27	TRBJ1-1	CASSLNGRGGGEAFF	TGTGCCAGCAGTTTAAATGGCAGGGGAGGGGGAGAAGCTTTCTTT
TRBD2	-	TRBV20-1	TRBJ2-5	CSARNPTSGQETQYF	TGCAGTGCTAGAAACCCAACTAGCGGACAAGAGACCCAGTACTTC
-	-	TRBV20-1	TRBJ2-1	CSARVGGRRSEQFF	TGCAGTGCTAGAGTGGGCGGGCGAAGAAGTGAGCAGTTCTTC
-	few	TRBV20-1	TRBJ2-5	CSARWGAEDQYF	TGCAGTGCTAGATGGGGGGCTGAAGACCAGTACTTC
-	-	TRBV18	TRBJ1-4	CASSRSGDEKLFF	TGTGCCAGCTCCCGGTCAGGGGATGAAAAACTGTTTTTT
-	-	TRBV6-5	TRBJ1-1	CASSYRQGGEAFF	TGTGCCAGCAGTTATCGTCAGGGCGGCGAAGCTTTCTTT
TRBD2	-	TRBV12-3/TRBV12-4	TRBJ2-7	CASGPSGPAYEQYF	TGTGCCAGCGGTCCTAGCGGGCCCGCCTACGAGCAGTACTTC
TRBD2	-	TRBV24-1	TRBJ2-1	CATSRGGEGPYNEQFF	TGTGCCACCAGTAGGGGAGGGGAGGGCCCTTACAATGAGCAGTTCTTC
-	-	TRBV20-1	TRBJ2-1	CSARRPGSGDEQFF	TGCAGTGCCCGACGGCCAGGGTCGGGCGATGAGCAGTTCTTC